These 7 T cell receptor beta chains share one sample of origin, sequenced in a study of cytomegalovirus exposure and HLA in healthy donors. In the PCR, 60 Vbeta and 13 Jbeta primers were used. Sequenced by immunoSEQ multiplex PCR; TCRdb stores in-frame clones only, minus some. The table has about 120,000 clones, approximately 79% seen once; the top ten hold approximately 5.6%. The sequencing input was PBMCs. The source is a young man in good health and CMV-seropositive.

V is TRBV5-1 and J is TRBJ2-2; 9 nucleotides align to TRBD1. In germline, CDR1 is SGHRS, CDR2 YFSETQ. V lost 0 bases to trimming and J lost 4 bases; unmatched junction nucleotides: 7. The CDR3 has 17 amino acids. The CDR3 protein is CASSLVGTGFGTGELFF. The CDR3 region has the DNA TGCGCCAGCAGCTTGGTTGGGACAGGGTTTGGCACCGGGGAGCTGTTTTTT.

The V call is TRBV27, the J call TRBJ1-5; D unclear. Germline assignment: CDR1 MNHEY and CDR2 SMNVEV (reference sequence). V shed 6 bases and J shed 4 bases, with 16 bases lying between them. The CDR3 covers 15 residues. The DNA of the CDR3 is TGTGCCAGCAGCCTTAACAGCGGCTCGAATCAGCCCCAGCATTTT. Protein: CASSLNSGSNQPQHF.

This chain joins TRBV19 and TRBJ2-5, with a possible D match to TRBD2 (6 bases). The V end was cut by 5 bases, the J end by 1 base, with 14 bases between. The V gene's germline CDR1 is LNHDA and CDR2 SQIVND (reference sequence). This CDR3 is 15 amino acids long. CDR3 nucleotides: TGTGCCAGTAGTTACGGGCGGGGACTCCAAGAGACCCAGTACTTC. Residues: CASSYGRGLQETQYF.

V gene TRBV30 combines with J gene TRBJ1-1; 10 nucleotides align to TRBD1. Germline values: CDR1 GTSNPN, CDR2 SVGIG (reference sequence). V lost 5 bases and J lost 6; bases outside the gene matches: 6. The CDR3 is made up of 13 amino acids. The CDR3 is CAWGIGQGAEAFF. The CDR3 DNA is TGTGCCTGGGGGATTGGACAGGGGGCTGAAGCTTTCTTT.

In its sample, this clone was seen a few times. DNA of the CDR3: TGCGCCAGCAGCTTGGAACAGGGGATCTATGGCTACACCTTC. This codes for CASSLEQGIYGYTF. J is TRBJ1-2 and V is TRBV5-1, with TRBD1 matching 7 bases. In germline, CDR1 is SGHRS, CDR2 YFSETQ. The CDR3 runs 14 residues. Trimming took 0 bases from V and 4 from J; bases not matched to a gene: 3.

J is TRBJ2-1 and V is TRBV11-3, with 14 nucleotides matching TRBD2. The CDR3 is 17 amino acids. After removal of 5 bases from V and 5 bases from J, the junction contained 8 bases not matched to a gene. CDR1 is SGHNT, CDR2 YENEEA, per germline. The CDR3, as DNA: TGTGCCAGCAGCCCAGGTACGACTAGCGGGGGGGACAATGAGCAGTTCTTC. Amino acid sequence: CASSPGTTSGGDNEQFF.

The chain uses TRBV5-4 and TRBJ1-4, with TRBD1 matching over 7 bases. V dropped 4 bases and J dropped 4; count of bases not matched to a gene: 7. The CDR3 has 15 residues. CDR1 and CDR2 from the germline V gene are SGHNT and YYREEE (reference sequence). The DNA of the CDR3 is TGTGCCAGCAGCGGCAACAGGGGTGGTAATGAAAAACTGTTTTTT. Translated, it gives CASSGNRGGNEKLFF. The whole variable domain, filled in from reference TRBV5-4 and TRBJ1-4, reads ETGVTQSPTHLIKTRGQQVTLRCSSQSGHNTVSWYQQALGQGPQFIFQYYREEENGRGNFPPRFSGLQFPNYSSELNVNALELDDSALYLCASSGNRGGNEKLFFGSGTQLSVL.